This T cell receptor beta chain is drawn from a study of OX40 agonist ivuxolimab in advanced cancers. Background on the study: Two cutaneous melanoma patients and one hepatocellular carcinoma patient, three in all, had partial responses.

Comments on this clone: The antigen is undetermined.

V lost 6 bases, J lost 3 bases, and 18 bases lay in between. This CDR3 region has 16 residues. In germline, CDR1 is SGHVS, CDR2 FNYEAQ. Regarding the study as a whole: Certain nonresponding patients likewise had low normalized T-cell clonal expansion.

The table came from immunoSEQ multiplex PCR; TCRdb's copy has only in-frame clones and leaves some out. The data contain approximately 62,000 clones, around 92% of them singletons. The sample was CD4+ or CD8+ T cells sorted from blood, taken in a trial of the OX40 agonist ivuxolimab. The V gene is TRBV7-6, the J gene TRBJ2-1; D may be TRBD2 (6 bases). The TCR comes from an adult with an advanced solid tumor such as melanoma, head and neck, liver or kidney cancer. CDR3 protein: CASSSSGGIRYNEQFF. In DNA form, the CDR3 reads TGTGCCAGCAGTTCTAGTGGGGGGATCCGCTACAATGAGCAGTTCTTC.